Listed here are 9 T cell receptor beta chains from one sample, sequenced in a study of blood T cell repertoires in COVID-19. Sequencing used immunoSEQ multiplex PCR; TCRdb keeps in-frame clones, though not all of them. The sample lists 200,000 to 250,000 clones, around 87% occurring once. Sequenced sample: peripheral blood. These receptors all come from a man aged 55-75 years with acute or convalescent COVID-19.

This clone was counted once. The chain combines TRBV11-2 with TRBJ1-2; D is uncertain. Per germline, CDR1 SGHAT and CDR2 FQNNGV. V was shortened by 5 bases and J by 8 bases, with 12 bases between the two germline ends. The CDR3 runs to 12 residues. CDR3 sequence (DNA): TGTGCCAGCAGCCATTCACTAGGAGGCTACACCTTC. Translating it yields CASSHSLGGYTF.

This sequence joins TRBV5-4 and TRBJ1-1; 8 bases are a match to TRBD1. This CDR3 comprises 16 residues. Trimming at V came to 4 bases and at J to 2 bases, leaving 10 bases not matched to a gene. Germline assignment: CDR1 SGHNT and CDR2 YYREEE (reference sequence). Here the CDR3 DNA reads TGTGCCAGCAGCAACATACCGGGACAGGAAAACACTGAAGCTTTCTTT. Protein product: CASSNIPGQENTEAFF.

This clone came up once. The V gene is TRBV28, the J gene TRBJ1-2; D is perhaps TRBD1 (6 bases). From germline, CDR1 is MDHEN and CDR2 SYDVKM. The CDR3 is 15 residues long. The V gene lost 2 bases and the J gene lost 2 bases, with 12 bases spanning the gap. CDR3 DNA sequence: TGTGCCAGCAGTTTACCGTCGGACAGAAACTATGGCTACACCTTC. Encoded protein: CASSLPSDRNYGYTF.

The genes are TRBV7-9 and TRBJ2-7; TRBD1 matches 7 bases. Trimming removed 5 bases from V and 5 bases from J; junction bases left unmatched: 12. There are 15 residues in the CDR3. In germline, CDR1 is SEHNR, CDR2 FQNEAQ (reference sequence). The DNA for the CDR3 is TGTGCCAGCAGCCGGACAGGCAATCTCGCTAACGAGCAGTACTTC. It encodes CASSRTGNLANEQYF.

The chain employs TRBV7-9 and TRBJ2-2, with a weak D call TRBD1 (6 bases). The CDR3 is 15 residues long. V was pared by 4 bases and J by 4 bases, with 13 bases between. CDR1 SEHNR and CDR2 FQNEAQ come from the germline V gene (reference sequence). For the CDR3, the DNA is TGTGCCAGCAGCTCGAGGGGGACCTTCACCGGGGAGCTGTTTTTT. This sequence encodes CASSSRGTFTGELFF.

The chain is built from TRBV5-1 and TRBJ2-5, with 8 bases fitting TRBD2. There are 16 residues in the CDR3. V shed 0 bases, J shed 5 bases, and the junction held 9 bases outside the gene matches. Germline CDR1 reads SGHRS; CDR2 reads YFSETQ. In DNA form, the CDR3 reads TGCGCCAGCAGCTTGGCCATAGGGACTAGTCCTGAGACCCAGTACTTC. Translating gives CASSLAIGTSPETQYF. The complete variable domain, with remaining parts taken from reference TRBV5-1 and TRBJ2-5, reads KAGVTQTPRYLIKTRGQQVTLSCSPISGHRSVSWYQQTPGQGLQFLFEYFSETQRNKGNFPGRFSGRQFSNSRSEMNVSTLELGDSALYLCASSLAIGTSPETQYFGPGTRLLVL.

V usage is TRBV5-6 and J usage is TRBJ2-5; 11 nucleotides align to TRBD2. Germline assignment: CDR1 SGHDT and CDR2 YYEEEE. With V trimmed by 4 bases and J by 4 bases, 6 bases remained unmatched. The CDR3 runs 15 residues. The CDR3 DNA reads TGTGCCAGCAGCCCTAGCGGGGGGATTAGAGAGACCCAGTACTTC. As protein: CASSPSGGIRETQYF.

The CDR3 protein is CASNFDRSGNTIYF. The CDR3 region has the DNA TGTGCCAGCAATTTTGACAGGTCTGGAAACACCATATATTTT. This chain uses TRBV6-5 with TRBJ1-3; the D gene is possibly TRBD1 (6 bases). Per the germline V gene, CDR1 is MNHEY and CDR2 is SVGAGI. Trimming took 7 bases from V and 1 from J, leaving 11 bases between them. The CDR3 has 14 amino acids.

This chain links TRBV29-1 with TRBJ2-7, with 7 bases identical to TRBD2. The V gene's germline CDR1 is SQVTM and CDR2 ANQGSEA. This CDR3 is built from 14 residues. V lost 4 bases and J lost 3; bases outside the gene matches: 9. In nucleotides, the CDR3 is TGCAGCGTTGGAGGGAGGGGACGTTTCTACGAGCAGTACTTC. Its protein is CSVGGRGRFYEQYF.